This record looks at one T cell receptor beta chain sequence and its context. The antigen remains undetermined. The cDNA was generated by 5'RACE with 10-nucleotide random UMIs. One entry per CDR3 protein results from TCRdb running MiXCR on the 5' RACE reads. In the table there are 71,000 or so distinct CDR3 sequences, around 4.6% of which are singletons. The data derive from a study of neurological immune-mediated disorders. On the study more broadly: For the 35 or so multiple sclerosis patients, the disease was relapsing-remitting in about 30 and secondary progressive in 3.

Overall study findings and caveats: HTLV-1-associated myelopathy had the most TCR clonal expansion, while multiple sclerosis had the least, a level that fell below healthy controls.

This CDR3 contains 13 residues. Trimming shortened V by 6 bases and J by 0 bases, and 8 bases separated the two germline ends. This clonotype was sampled from a woman in her 30s with multiple sclerosis. The rearrangement uses TRBV12-3 or TRBV12-4 and TRBJ1-1, with D possibly matching TRBD1 (5 bases). What was sequenced was PBMCs. CDR3: CASSIQVNTEAFF. CDR3 nucleotides: TGTGCCAGCAGCATACAGGTGAACACTGAAGCTTTCTTT.